A selection of T cell receptor beta chains follows, all from one sample in a study of molecular identifiers for immune sequencing clone quantification. MiXCR, applied by TCRdb to the PCR reads, yields one record per CDR3 protein. The sample contains 85,000 to 95,000 distinct CDR3 sequences, around 20% of which appear only once. The specimen was naive CD8+ T cells from blood, with Jurkat cell RNA spiked in. These receptors were collected from a human donor in good health. Some libraries in this study had Jurkat cell RNA spiked in. CDR3s include the opening cysteine and the closing phenylalanine or tryptophan. D genes are given only for firm matches. Expanded clones are given a class, and other clones once, few, many or no size at all.

V,J,size,D,CDR3,DNA
TRBV6-1,TRBJ1-1,few,NA,CASSEAIGDSEAFF,TGTGCCAGCAGTGAAGCAATAGGGGACTCTGAAGCTTTCTTT
TRBV13,TRBJ2-7,many,TRBD1,CASSSRDREELYEQYF,TGTGCCAGCAGCTCGCGGGACAGGGAAGAACTGTACGAGCAGTACTTC
TRBV6-1,TRBJ2-7,many,TRBD2,CASSGPGRGGYEQYF,TGTGCCAGCAGTGGGCCGGGACGGGGGGGCTACGAGCAGTACTTC
TRBV7-2,TRBJ1-1,NA,NA,CASSLWAQVNTEAFF,TGTGCCAGCAGCTTATGGGCACAGGTCAACACTGAAGCTTTCTTT
TRBV4-3,TRBJ1-2,many,NA,CASSQDVGGGNYGYTF,TGCGCCAGCAGCCAAGATGTTGGAGGCGGTAACTATGGCTACACCTTC
TRBV28,TRBJ2-7,once,NA,CASSLHRSSYEQYF,TGTGCCAGCAGTTTACACAGGTCCTCCTACGAGCAGTACTTC
TRBV24-1,TRBJ2-2,many,NA,CATSDSGTVNTGELFF,TGTGCCACCAGTGATTCCGGGACGGTGAACACCGGGGAGCTGTTTTTT
TRBV7-2,TRBJ2-1,many,TRBD2,CASSQPVRLAGNTYNEQFF,TGTGCCAGCAGCCAACCCGTACGACTAGCGGGTAATACCTACAATGAGCAGTTCTTC
TRBV6-5,TRBJ1-6,many,NA,CASSYTGVGNSPLHF,TGTGCCAGCAGTTACACTGGGGTGGGTAATTCACCCCTCCACTTT
TRBV19,TRBJ1-1,many,NA,CASNVLGPVSNTEAFF,TGTGCCAGTAATGTTTTGGGGCCAGTATCCAACACTGAAGCTTTCTTT
TRBV19,TRBJ2-5,many,NA,CASRTSSPDQETQYF,TGTGCCAGTAGGACGAGCTCTCCGGATCAAGAGACCCAGTACTTC
TRBV7-8,TRBJ2-4,NA,NA,CASSQGWGRGGTENIQYF,TGTGCCAGCAGCCAGGGATGGGGCAGGGGAGGAACCGAAAACATTCAGTACTTC
TRBV6-2/TRBV6-3,TRBJ2-5,NA,NA,CASSYEWAREAQYF,TGTGCCAGCAGTTACGAGTGGGCTCGAGAGGCCCAGTACTTC
TRBV29-1,TRBJ2-3,NA,NA,CSVYGTSTSDTQYF,TGCAGCGTTTACGGCACCTCCACCTCAGATACGCAGTATTTT
TRBV11-2,TRBJ2-1,NA,TRBD2,CASSPHLAGAHNEQFF,TGTGCCAGCAGCCCCCACCTAGCGGGGGCCCACAACGAGCAGTTCTTC
TRBV9,TRBJ2-6,many,NA,CASSGRVTGANVLTF,TGTGCCAGCAGCGGGAGGGTTACTGGGGCCAACGTCCTGACTTTC
TRBV5-5,TRBJ2-3,many,TRBD2,CASSLAGGGATDTQYF,TGTGCCAGCAGCTTGGCCGGCGGGGGGGCTACAGATACGCAGTATTTT
TRBV30,TRBJ1-5,many,NA,CAWSGTVSNQPQHF,TGTGCCTGGTCAGGTACAGTTAGCAATCAGCCCCAGCATTTT
TRBV7-9,TRBJ2-6,NA,NA,CASSSNQDGPPVYSGANVLTF,TGTGCCAGCAGCTCGAACCAGGACGGACCCCCAGTGTACTCTGGGGCCAACGTCCTGACTTTC
TRBV9,TRBJ2-3,many,TRBD1,CASSVGGDRSDTQYF,TGTGCCAGCAGCGTAGGAGGGGACAGGTCAGATACGCAGTATTTT
TRBV5-1,TRBJ2-7,many,NA,CASSWRLGYEQYF,TGCGCCAGCAGCTGGAGACTCGGCTACGAGCAGTACTTC
TRBV4-1,TRBJ1-6,many,NA,CASSQDRVSPLHF,TGCGCCAGCAGCCAAGACAGGGTTTCACCCCTCCACTTT
TRBV19,TRBJ1-2,many,NA,CASSQHPYGYTF,TGTGCCAGTAGTCAGCACCCCTATGGCTACACCTTC
TRBV29-1,TRBJ2-5,few,TRBD2,CSVMTGGNQETQYF,TGCAGCGTTATGACGGGGGGGAACCAAGAGACCCAGTACTTC
TRBV29-1,TRBJ1-1,NA,NA,CSARDTYTEAFF,TGCAGCGCCAGGGACACTTACACTGAAGCGTTCTTT
TRBV10-3,TRBJ2-3,many,NA,CAIRKGDFVGDTQYF,TGTGCCATCAGGAAGGGAGATTTCGTTGGAGATACGCAGTATTTT
TRBV7-9,TRBJ1-1,many,NA,CASSSKTGVNTEAFF,TGTGCCAGCAGCTCAAAGACAGGAGTGAACACTGAAGCTTTCTTT
TRBV27,TRBJ2-7,many,NA,CASSLLGDEQYF,TGTGCCAGCAGTTTATTGGGGGACGAGCAGTACTTC
TRBV6-1,TRBJ2-7,many,TRBD2,CASTLSGDAYEQYF,TGTGCCAGCACCCTTAGCGGGGATGCCTACGAGCAGTACTTC
TRBV19,TRBJ1-3,many,NA,CASKTQDSGNTIYF,TGTGCCAGTAAAACACAGGACTCTGGAAACACCATATATTTT
TRBV20-1,TRBJ2-3,many,NA,CSASGAITDTQYF,TGCAGTGCTAGCGGTGCCATCACAGATACGCAGTATTTT